This T cell receptor (beta chain) appears in the sequencing data of a study of T cells after yellow fever vaccination. Universal primer sites and UMIs were introduced during 5'RACE template-switching synthesis of TCR cDNA. TCRdb re-called the 5' RACE reads through MiXCR, storing one row per CDR3 protein. The sample yields 510,000 or so distinct CDR3 sequences, approximately 21% seen once. Trimming removed 4 bases from V and 1 base from J, with 14 bases in between. This CDR3 has 15 residues. Germline V CDR1 and CDR2: MNHEY, SMNVEV (reference sequence). Study observations and caveats: Contaminating bulk clonotypes could be abundant in FACS-sorted repertoires. Weaker overall, the secondary response nonetheless peaked faster (day 5 versus 15). Boosting was followed by the reappearance of most primary-vaccination clones (about 96% CD4, around 86% CD8).

This clonotype showed up just once. The antigen is undetermined. Sequencing used PBMCs, obtained 15 days after the yellow fever booster vaccination. The V call is TRBV27, the J call TRBJ2-7; D possibly uses TRBD1 or TRBD2 (5 bases each). The sequence was obtained from a young man who received the YFV17D yellow fever vaccine. The CDR3 here is CASSYRDGWSYEQYF. The DNA for the CDR3 is TGTGCCAGCAGTTATAGGGACGGCTGGTCCTACGAGCAGTACTTC.